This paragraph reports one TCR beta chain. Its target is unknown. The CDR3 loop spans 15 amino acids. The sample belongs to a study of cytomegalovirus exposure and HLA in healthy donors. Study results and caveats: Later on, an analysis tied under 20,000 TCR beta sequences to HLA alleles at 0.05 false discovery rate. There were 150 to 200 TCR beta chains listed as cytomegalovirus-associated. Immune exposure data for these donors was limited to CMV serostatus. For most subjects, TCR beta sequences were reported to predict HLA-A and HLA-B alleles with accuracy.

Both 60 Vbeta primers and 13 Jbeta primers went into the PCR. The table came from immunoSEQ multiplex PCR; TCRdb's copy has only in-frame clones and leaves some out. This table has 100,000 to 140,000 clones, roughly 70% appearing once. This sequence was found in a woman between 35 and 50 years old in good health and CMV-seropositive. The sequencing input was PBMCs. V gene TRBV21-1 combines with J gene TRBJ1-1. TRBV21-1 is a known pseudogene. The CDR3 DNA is TGTGCCAGCAGCAAATACGAGGGCATAAACACTGAAGCTTTCTTT. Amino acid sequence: CASSKYEGINTEAFF.